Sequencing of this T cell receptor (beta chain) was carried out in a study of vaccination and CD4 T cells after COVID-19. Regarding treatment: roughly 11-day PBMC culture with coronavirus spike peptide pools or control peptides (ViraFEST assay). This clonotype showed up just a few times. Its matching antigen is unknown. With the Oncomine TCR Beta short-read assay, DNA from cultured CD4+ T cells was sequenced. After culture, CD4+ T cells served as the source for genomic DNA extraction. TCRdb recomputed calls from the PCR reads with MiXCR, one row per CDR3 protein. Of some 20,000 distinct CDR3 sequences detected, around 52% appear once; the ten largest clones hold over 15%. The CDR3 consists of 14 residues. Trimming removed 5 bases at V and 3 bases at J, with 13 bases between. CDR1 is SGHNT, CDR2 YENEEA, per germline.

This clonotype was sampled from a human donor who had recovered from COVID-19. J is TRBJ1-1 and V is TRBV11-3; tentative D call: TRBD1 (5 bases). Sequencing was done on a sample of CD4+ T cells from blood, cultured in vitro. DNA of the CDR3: TGTGCCAGCAGCCGCTGGGACGGTGACACTGAAGCTTTCTTT. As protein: CASSRWDGDTEAFF. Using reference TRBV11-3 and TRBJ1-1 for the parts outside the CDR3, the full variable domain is EAGVVQSPRYKIIEKKQPVAFWCNPISGHNTLYWYLQNLGQGPELLIRYENEEAVDDSQLPKDRFSAERLKGVDSTLKIQPAELGDSAVYLCASSRWDGDTEAFFGQGTRLTVV.